The clone carrying this TCR beta chain has a single count. The antigen is undetermined. This sample was taken from a study of siplizumab effects on memory and regulatory T cells. Per sample, approximately 10^5 TCR templates underwent assay. Profiling relied on immunoSEQ multiplex PCR, and the TCRdb table lists in-frame clones only, not all of them. Of 100,000 to 110,000 clones in the sample, approximately 92% were seen once. Study-level points and caveats: A major contribution to the alloresponse seemed to be made by naive T cells, which seemed more diverse than memory cells. Unstimulated subsets captured only a minor fraction of alloreactive clones.

The length of the CDR3 is 15 residues. Germline V lookup: CDR1 SGHRS, CDR2 YFSETQ. V lost 4 bases, J lost 1 base, and 14 bases lay in between. Material for sequencing was CD4+ T cells sorted from blood. The source is a human donor in good health. The chain joins TRBV5-1 to TRBJ1-1; no clear D. CDR3 region: CASSLNTSPNTEAFF. CDR3 in DNA: TGCGCCAGCAGCCTGAACACGTCTCCGAACACTGAAGCTTTCTTT. The full variable domain, its missing parts supplied by reference TRBV5-1 and TRBJ1-1, is KAGVTQTPRYLIKTRGQQVTLSCSPISGHRSVSWYQQTPGQGLQFLFEYFSETQRNKGNFPGRFSGRQFSNSRSEMNVSTLELGDSALYLCASSLNTSPNTEAFFGQGTRLTVV.